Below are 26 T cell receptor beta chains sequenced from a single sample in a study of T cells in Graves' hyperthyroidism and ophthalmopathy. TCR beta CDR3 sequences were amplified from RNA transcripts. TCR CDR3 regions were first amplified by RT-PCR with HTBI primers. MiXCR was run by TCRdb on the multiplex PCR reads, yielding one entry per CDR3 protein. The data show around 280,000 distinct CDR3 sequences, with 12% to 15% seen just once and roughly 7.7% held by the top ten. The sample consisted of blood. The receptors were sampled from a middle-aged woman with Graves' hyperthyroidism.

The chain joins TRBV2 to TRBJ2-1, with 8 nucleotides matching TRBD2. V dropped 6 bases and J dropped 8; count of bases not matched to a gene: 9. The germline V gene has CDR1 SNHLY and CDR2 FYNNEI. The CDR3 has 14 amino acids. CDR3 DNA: TGTGCCAGCAGCGGGAGGGGAGCGAGGGATGAGCAGTTCTTC. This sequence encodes CASSGRGARDEQFF.

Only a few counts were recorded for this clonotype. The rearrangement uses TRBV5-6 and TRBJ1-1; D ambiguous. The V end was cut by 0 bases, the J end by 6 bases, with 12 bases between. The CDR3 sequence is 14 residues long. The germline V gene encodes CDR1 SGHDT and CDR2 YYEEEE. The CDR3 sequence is CASSLEWGTSEAFF. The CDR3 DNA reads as TGTGCCAGCAGCTTGGAGTGGGGTACCTCTGAAGCTTTCTTT.

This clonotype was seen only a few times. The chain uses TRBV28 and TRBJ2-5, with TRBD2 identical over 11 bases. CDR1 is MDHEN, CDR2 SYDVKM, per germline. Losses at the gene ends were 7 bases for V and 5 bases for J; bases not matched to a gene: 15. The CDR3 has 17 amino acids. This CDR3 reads CASNPGLAEGRWETQYF. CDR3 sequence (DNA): TGTGCCAGCAACCCGGGACTAGCGGAGGGGCGGTGGGAGACCCAGTACTTC.

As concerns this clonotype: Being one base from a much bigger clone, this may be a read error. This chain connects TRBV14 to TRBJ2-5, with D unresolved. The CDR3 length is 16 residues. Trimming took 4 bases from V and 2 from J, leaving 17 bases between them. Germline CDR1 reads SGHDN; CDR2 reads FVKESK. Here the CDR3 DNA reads TGTGCCAGCAGCCCACACCCGAGCGCCCGACAAGAGACCCAGTACTTC. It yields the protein CASSPHPSARQETQYF.

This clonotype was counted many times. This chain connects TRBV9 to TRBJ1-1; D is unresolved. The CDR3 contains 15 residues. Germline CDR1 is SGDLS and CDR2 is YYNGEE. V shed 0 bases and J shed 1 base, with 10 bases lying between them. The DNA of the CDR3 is TGTGCCAGCAGCGTAGGGGCGTGGGCGAACACTGAAGCTTTCTTT. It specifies CASSVGAWANTEAFF.

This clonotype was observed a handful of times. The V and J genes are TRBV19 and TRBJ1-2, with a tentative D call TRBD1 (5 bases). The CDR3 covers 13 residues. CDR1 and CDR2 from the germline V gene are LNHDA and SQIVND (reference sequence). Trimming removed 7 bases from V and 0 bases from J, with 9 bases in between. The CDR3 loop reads CASTRQPNYGYTF. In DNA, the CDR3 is TGTGCCAGTACCCGACAGCCTAACTATGGCTACACCTTC.

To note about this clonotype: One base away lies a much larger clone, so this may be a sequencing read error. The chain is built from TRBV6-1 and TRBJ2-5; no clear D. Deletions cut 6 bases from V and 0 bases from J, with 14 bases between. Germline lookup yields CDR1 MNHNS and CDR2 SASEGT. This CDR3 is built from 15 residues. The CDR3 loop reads CASRNCRRYQETQYF. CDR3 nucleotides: TGTGCCAGCAGAAACTGCCGCCGGTACCAAGAGACCCAGTACTTC.

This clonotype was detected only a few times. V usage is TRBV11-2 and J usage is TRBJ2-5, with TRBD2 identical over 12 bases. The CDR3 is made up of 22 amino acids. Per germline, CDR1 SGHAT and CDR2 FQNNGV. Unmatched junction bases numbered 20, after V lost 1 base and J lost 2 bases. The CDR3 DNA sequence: TGTGCCAGCAGCTTAGGCACTAGCGGGAGGCGGGTTGGTATGGGGTCTCAAGAGACCCAGTACTTC. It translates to CASSLGTSGRRVGMGSQETQYF.

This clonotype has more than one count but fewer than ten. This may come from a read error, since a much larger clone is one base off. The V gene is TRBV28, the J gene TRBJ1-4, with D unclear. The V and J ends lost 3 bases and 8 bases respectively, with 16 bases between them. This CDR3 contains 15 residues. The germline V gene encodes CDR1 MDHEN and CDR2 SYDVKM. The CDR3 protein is CASSFADGVAEKLFF. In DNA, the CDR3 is TGTGCCAGCAGTTTCGCGGACGGGGTAGCCGAAAAACTGTTTTTT.

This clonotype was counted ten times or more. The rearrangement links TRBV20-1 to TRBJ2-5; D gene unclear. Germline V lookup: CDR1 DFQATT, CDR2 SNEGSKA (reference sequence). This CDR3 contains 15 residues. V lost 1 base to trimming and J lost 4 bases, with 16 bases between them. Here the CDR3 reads CSARARVGLVETQYF. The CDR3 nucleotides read TGCAGTGCTAGAGCGCGAGTAGGTCTGGTAGAGACCCAGTACTTC.

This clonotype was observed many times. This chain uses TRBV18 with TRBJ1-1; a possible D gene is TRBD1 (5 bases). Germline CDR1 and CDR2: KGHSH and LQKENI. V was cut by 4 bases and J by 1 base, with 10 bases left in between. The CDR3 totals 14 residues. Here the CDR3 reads CASSRGHQNTEAFF. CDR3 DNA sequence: TGTGCCAGCTCACGCGGACACCAGAACACTGAAGCTTTCTTT.

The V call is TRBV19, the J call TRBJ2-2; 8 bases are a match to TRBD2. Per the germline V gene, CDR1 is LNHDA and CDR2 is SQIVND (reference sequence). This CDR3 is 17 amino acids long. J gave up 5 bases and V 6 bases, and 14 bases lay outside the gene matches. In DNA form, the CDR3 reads TGTGCCAGTAGAGTAAGCGGGAGATTAGGTTGGACCGGGGAGCTGTTTTTT. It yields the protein CASRVSGRLGWTGELFF.

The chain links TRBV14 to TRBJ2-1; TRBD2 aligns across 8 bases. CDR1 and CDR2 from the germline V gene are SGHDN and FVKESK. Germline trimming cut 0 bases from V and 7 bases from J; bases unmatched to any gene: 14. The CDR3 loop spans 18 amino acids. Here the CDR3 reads CASSQDPLESSGLNEQFF. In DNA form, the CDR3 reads TGTGCCAGCAGCCAAGATCCGTTAGAGTCTAGCGGGTTAAATGAGCAGTTCTTC.

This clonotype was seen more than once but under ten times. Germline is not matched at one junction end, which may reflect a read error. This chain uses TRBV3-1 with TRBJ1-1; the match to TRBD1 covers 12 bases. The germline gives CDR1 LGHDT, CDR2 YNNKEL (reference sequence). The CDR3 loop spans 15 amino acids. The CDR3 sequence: CASSQPGTGGTEALF. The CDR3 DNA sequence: TGTGCCAGCAGCCAACCCGGGACAGGGGGCACTGAAGCTCTCTTT.

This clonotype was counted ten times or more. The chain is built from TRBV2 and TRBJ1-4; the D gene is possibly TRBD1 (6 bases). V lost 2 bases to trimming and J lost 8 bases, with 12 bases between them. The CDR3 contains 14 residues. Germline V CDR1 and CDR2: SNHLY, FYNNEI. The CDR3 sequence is CASSETGMEEKLFF. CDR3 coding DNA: TGTGCCAGCAGTGAAACAGGGATGGAGGAAAAACTGTTTTTT.

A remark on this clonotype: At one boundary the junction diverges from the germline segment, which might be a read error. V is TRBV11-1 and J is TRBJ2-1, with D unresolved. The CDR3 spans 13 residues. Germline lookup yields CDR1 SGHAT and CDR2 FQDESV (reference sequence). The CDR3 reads CASSLSSYYEQFF. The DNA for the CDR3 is TGTGCCAGCAGCCTCAGCTCCTACTATGAGCAGTTCTTC.

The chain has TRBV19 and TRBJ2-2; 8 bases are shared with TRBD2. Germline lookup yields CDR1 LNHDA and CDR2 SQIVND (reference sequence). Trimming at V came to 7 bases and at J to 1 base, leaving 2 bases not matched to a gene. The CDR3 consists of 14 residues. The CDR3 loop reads CASKAGGNTGELFF. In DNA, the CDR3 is TGTGCCAGTAAGGCGGGAGGGAACACCGGGGAGCTGTTTTTT.

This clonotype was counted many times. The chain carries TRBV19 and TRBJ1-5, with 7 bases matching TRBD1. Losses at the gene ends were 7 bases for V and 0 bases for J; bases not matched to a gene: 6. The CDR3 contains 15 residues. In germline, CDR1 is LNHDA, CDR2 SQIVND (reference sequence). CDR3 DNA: TGTGCCAGTATGGGGACAGTTTATAGCAATCAGCCCCAGCATTTT. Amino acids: CASMGTVYSNQPQHF.

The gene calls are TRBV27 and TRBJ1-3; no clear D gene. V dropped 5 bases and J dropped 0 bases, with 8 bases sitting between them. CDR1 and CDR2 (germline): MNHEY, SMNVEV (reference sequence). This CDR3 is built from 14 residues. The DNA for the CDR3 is TGTGCCAGCAGTCCTAAGAGCTCTGGAAACACCATATATTTT. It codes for CASSPKSSGNTIYF.

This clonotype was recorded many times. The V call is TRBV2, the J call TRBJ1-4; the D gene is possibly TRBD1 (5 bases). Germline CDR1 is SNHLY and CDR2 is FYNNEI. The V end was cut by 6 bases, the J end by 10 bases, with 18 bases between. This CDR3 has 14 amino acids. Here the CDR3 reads CASSAGGRTGKLFF. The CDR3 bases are TGTGCCAGCAGCGCTGGGGGAAGGACGGGAAAACTGTTTTTT.

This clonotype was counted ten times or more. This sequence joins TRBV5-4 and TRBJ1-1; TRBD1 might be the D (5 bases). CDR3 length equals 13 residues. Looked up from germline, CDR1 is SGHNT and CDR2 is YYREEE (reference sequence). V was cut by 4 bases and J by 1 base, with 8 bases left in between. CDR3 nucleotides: TGTGCCAGCAGCCCCAGGGAGAACACTGAAGCTTTCTTT. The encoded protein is CASSPRENTEAFF.

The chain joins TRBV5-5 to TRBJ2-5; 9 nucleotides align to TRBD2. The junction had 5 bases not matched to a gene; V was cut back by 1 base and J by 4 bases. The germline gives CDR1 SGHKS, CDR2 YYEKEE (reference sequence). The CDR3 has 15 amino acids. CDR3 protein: CASSLWRGGTETQYF. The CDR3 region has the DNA TGTGCCAGCAGCTTGTGGCGGGGGGGGACAGAGACCCAGTACTTC.

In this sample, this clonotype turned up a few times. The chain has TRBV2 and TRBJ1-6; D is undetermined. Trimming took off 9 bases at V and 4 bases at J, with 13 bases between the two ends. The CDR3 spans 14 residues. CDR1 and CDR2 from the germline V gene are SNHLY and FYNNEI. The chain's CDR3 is CASRRLLYNSPLHF. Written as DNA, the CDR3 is TGTGCCAGTCGACGCCTCCTTTATAATTCACCCCTCCACTTT.

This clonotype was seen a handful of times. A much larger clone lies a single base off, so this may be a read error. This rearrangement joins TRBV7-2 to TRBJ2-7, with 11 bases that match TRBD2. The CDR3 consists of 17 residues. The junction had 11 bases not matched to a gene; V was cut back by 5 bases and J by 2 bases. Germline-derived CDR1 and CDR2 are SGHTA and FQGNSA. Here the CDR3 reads CASSQTGTSGGPYEQYF. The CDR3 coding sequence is TGTGCCAGCAGCCAGACAGGAACTAGCGGGGGCCCCTACGAGCAGTACTTC. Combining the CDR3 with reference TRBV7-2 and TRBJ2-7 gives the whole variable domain GAGVSQSPSNKVTEKGKDVELRCDPISGHTALYWYRQSLGQGLEFLIYFQGNSAPDKSGLPSDRFSAERTGGSVSTLTIQRTQQEDSAVYLCASSQTGTSGGPYEQYFGPGTRLTVT.

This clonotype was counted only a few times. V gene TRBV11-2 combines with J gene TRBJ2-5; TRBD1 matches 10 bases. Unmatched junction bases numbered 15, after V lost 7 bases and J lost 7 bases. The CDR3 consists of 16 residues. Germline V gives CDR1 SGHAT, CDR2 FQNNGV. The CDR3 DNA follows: TGTGCCAGCACCCCGGACCTGACAGGGGGCCGGGGGACCCAGTACTTC. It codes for CASTPDLTGGRGTQYF.

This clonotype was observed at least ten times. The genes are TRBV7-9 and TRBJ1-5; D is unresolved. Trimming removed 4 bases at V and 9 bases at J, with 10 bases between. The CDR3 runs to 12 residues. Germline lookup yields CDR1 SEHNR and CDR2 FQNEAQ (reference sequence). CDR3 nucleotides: TGTGCCAGCAGCTCAAACGTCCTGCCCCAGCATTTT. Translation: CASSSNVLPQHF.